The T cell receptor beta chain described here comes from a study of tumor-infiltrating lymphocytes in localized non-small cell lung cancer. Study-wide findings and caveats: Tumor T-cell fraction from TCR sequencing was not associated with recurrence-free survival (p = 0.61).

TCRdb's copy holds only in-frame clones and misses some; the assay was immunoSEQ multiplex PCR. The sample lists 16,000 or so clones; 73% were seen once. V lost 7 bases, J lost 1 base, and 11 bases lay in between. CDR3 length: 14 amino acids. Germline V gene data show CDR1 as MNHNY and CDR2 as SVGAGI (reference sequence). This clone has only a few counts. Its antigen remains unknown. This sequence joins TRBV6-6 and TRBJ1-5, with TRBD1 as a possible D gene (6 bases). This receptor was taken from a human donor with non-small cell lung cancer. The sample was lung tumor tissue. The CDR3 loop is CASKQGSSNQPQHF. The CDR3 DNA is TGTGCCAGCAAACAGGGATCAAGCAATCAGCCCCAGCATTTT.